This TCR beta chain was captured in a study of blood T cell repertoires in COVID-19. CDR3 length: 12 amino acids. Trimming removed 2 bases at V and 1 base at J, with 4 bases between. Germline V CDR1 and CDR2: SQVTM, ANQGSEA. Authors' processing steps: Reference gene primer amplification in the assay estimated nucleated cell counts. Some clones are missing from TCRdb's copy, which holds only in-frame ones; the method was immunoSEQ multiplex PCR. The D gene and trimming were derived from the DNA, and the V and J assignments and clone size from that table. The table lists around 330,000 clones, 70% to 90% of them singletons.

The V gene is TRBV29-1, the J gene TRBJ2-3; D gene ambiguous. Sequencing was done on a sample of peripheral blood. This TCR was sampled from a woman aged 25 to 39 with COVID-19, enrolled during active disease. The CDR3 region is CSVELGTDTQYF. The CDR3 DNA is TGCAGCGTTGAACTCGGCACAGATACGCAGTATTTT.